One and the same sample provided the 30 T cell receptor beta chains below, sequenced in a study of CD8 T cells in Susac syndrome. Random hexamers were used to reverse transcribe the RNA input (about 0.5 to 1 ug). Each CDR3 protein gets one entry after TCRdb re-called the immunoSEQ multiplex PCR reads with MiXCR. The sample comprises 300,000 or so distinct CDR3 sequences, around 92% of which are singletons, and roughly 0.07% rests with the top ten. Specimen: CD4+ T cells from PBMCs. The receptor source for this set is a human donor with multiple sclerosis.

This clonotype has just a few counts. The CDR3 reads CASSSRISNVLTF. The CDR3 nucleotides are TGTGCCAGCAGCTCCAGGATTTCCAACGTCCTGACTTTC. The chain is built from TRBV7-8 and TRBJ2-6; D not resolved. The CDR3 contains 13 residues. CDR1 and CDR2 (germline): SGHVS, FQNEAQ. The ends were cut back, 4 bases at V and 8 bases at J, with 9 bases in the middle.

V usage is TRBV5-6 and J usage is TRBJ1-5, with D perhaps matching TRBD1 (6 bases). The CDR3 loop spans 15 amino acids. V was trimmed by 0 bases and J by 2 bases, leaving 9 bases between them. CDR1 and CDR2 from the germline V gene are SGHDT and YYEEEE. CDR3 in DNA: TGTGCCAGCAGCTTGGCAGGGGTGGGCAATCAGCCCCAGCATTTT. This sequence encodes CASSLAGVGNQPQHF.

The chain uses TRBV7-2 and TRBJ1-4; no clear D gene. Germline CDR1 and CDR2: SGHTA and FQGNSA. Trimming took off 1 base at V and 8 bases at J, with 14 bases between the two ends. This CDR3 is 15 amino acids long. CDR3 loop: CASSLGRVRGEKLFF. The CDR3 bases are TGTGCCAGCAGCTTAGGAAGGGTGCGAGGCGAAAAACTGTTTTTT.

This clonotype appeared a single time. This sequence joins TRBV15 and TRBJ2-7, with a tentative D call TRBD1 (7 bases). The germline CDR1 and CDR2 sequences are LNHNV and YYDKDF (reference sequence). This CDR3 has 14 amino acids. V was shortened by 3 bases and J by 3 bases, with 12 bases between the two germline ends. Here the CDR3 DNA reads TGTGCCACCAGCAGCCAGGGGGGCGGCTACGAGCAGTACTTC. It codes for CATSSQGGGYEQYF.

This sequence joins TRBV11-2 and TRBJ2-7; D gene ambiguous. The CDR3 contains 13 residues. Trimming shortened V by 5 bases and J by 4 bases, and 12 bases separated the two germline ends. The germline V gene encodes CDR1 SGHAT and CDR2 FQNNGV. The CDR3, as DNA: TGTGCCAGCAGCGAGAACCTCGAATACGAGCAGTACTTC. Translating gives CASSENLEYEQYF.

The V and J genes are TRBV14 and TRBJ1-4; D is possibly TRBD1 (6 bases). V was trimmed by 1 base and J by 3 bases, leaving 9 bases between them. The CDR3 length is 15 residues. Germline V gene sequence: CDR1 SGHDN, CDR2 FVKESK. Here the CDR3 reads CASSQVRGPNEKLFF. CDR3 nucleotides: TGTGCCAGCAGCCAAGTCAGGGGTCCTAATGAAAAACTGTTTTTT.

V gene TRBV2 combines with J gene TRBJ1-1; D remains ambiguous. V was cut by 8 bases and J by 0 bases, with 13 bases left in between. The CDR3 spans 14 residues. Germline CDR1 SNHLY, CDR2 FYNNEI. CDR3 sequence (DNA): TGTGCCAGCCGTGGCGGCGAATTGAACACTGAAGCTTTCTTT. Translated: CASRGGELNTEAFF.

This rearrangement joins TRBV30 to TRBJ2-2, with D hard to call. The CDR3 is 13 residues long. Germline V gives CDR1 GTSNPN, CDR2 SVGIG (reference sequence). V lost 2 bases and J 4 bases, leaving 8 bases between the germline ends. The CDR3 is CAWSLGITGELFF. CDR3 bases: TGTGCCTGGAGTTTGGGGATCACCGGGGAGCTGTTTTTT. Full variable domain (outside the CDR3, taken from reference TRBV30 and TRBJ2-2): SQTIHQWPATLVQPVGSPLSLECTVEGTSNPNLYWYRQAAGRGLQLLFYSVGIGQISSEVPQNLSASRPQDRQFILSSKKLLLSDSGFYLCAWSLGITGELFFGEGSRLTVL.

The rearrangement links TRBV20-1 to TRBJ1-2; 7 nucleotides match TRBD1. After removal of 7 bases from V and 8 bases from J, the junction contained 7 bases not matched to a gene. Germline V gene sequence: CDR1 DFQATT, CDR2 SNEGSKA (reference sequence). This CDR3 comprises 11 residues. CDR3 loop: CSVARTGGYTF. The CDR3 nucleotides read TGCAGTGTTGCTCGGACAGGCGGCTACACCTTC.

To note about this clonotype: Germline is not matched at one junction end, which may reflect a read error. The chain links TRBV4-3 to TRBJ2-7, with 8 bases lining up with TRBD1. The CDR3 has 16 residues. Germline CDR1 reads LGHNA; CDR2 reads YSLEER. DNA of the CDR3: TGCGTCAGCAGAAGGGAGACAGGGGTTTCCCCCTACGAGCAGTACTTC. Amino acids: CVSRRETGVSPYEQYF.

This chain joins TRBV4-3 and TRBJ2-3, with 10 positions matching TRBD1. This CDR3 has 15 residues. The J segment lost 3 bases and the V segment lost 3 bases, leaving 3 bases of the junction unmatched. The germline V gene has CDR1 LGHNA and CDR2 YSLEER. The CDR3 protein is CASSHDRGRTDTQYF. Here the CDR3 DNA reads TGCGCCAGCAGCCATGACAGGGGGCGGACAGATACGCAGTATTTT.

The chain joins TRBV3-1 to TRBJ1-1; D unresolved. This CDR3 is 14 amino acids long. CDR1 is LGHDT and CDR2 is YNNKEL in the germline V gene (reference sequence). The V end was cut by 5 bases, the J end by 6 bases, with 16 bases between. The CDR3 protein is CASSSTPRQAEAFF. CDR3 nucleotides: TGTGCCAGCAGCTCGACTCCGAGACAAGCTGAAGCTTTCTTT.

This clonotype was seen just once. This chain uses TRBV5-1 with TRBJ1-4, with a tentative D call TRBD1 (5 bases). Germline assignment: CDR1 SGHRS and CDR2 YFSETQ. The CDR3 spans 16 residues. V was trimmed by 4 bases and J by 2 bases, leaving 15 bases between them. The chain's CDR3 is CASSPRARVTNEKLFF. As DNA, the CDR3 is TGCGCCAGCAGCCCCCGAGCCAGGGTGACTAATGAAAAACTGTTTTTT.

The chain has TRBV6-1 and TRBJ2-7, with D perhaps matching TRBD2 (6 bases). The germline V gene encodes CDR1 MNHNS and CDR2 SASEGT. CDR3 size: 14 residues. Trimming removed 2 bases at V and 3 bases at J, with 11 bases between. The chain's CDR3 is CASSENWGLYEQYF. As DNA, the CDR3 is TGTGCCAGCAGTGAAAATTGGGGACTCTACGAGCAGTACTTC.

This rearrangement joins TRBV5-1 to TRBJ2-5; 13 bases match TRBD2. This CDR3 has 16 amino acids. V gave up 4 bases and J gave up 1 base; unmatched junction bases: 4. Germline-derived CDR1 and CDR2 are SGHRS and YFSETQ. The CDR3 region has the DNA TGCGCCAGCAGCCCAGGACTAGCGGGGGCCCAAGAGACCCAGTACTTC. Translation gives CASSPGLAGAQETQYF.

The V and J genes are TRBV7-3 and TRBJ2-7, with TRBD1 identical over 11 bases. The CDR3 sequence is 16 residues long. Germline CDR1 is SGHTA and CDR2 is FQGTGA. Unmatched junction bases numbered 5, after V lost 1 base and J lost 3 bases. The CDR3 sequence: CASSLRGDRGIYEQYF. In nucleotides, the CDR3 is TGTGCCAGCAGCTTAAGAGGGGACAGGGGGATCTACGAGCAGTACTTC.

The rearrangement links TRBV7-8 to TRBJ2-1; 8 bases fit TRBD2. V shed 7 bases and J 6 bases; nucleotides not matched to a gene: 8. Germline V gene sequence: CDR1 SGHVS, CDR2 FQNEAQ. The CDR3 runs to 14 residues. The chain's CDR3 is CASTFGRATNEQFF. The CDR3 nucleotides are TGTGCCAGCACCTTCGGGAGGGCCACCAATGAGCAGTTCTTC.

The CDR3 sequence is CSGFQDEAFF. CDR3 nucleotide sequence: TGCAGCGGGTTCCAGGATGAAGCTTTCTTT. The chain recombines TRBV29-1 with TRBJ1-1; no clear D gene. In germline, CDR1 is SQVTM, CDR2 ANQGSEA. V shed 7 bases and J shed 7 bases, with 10 bases lying between them. The CDR3 loop spans 10 amino acids.

V usage is TRBV12-3 or TRBV12-4 and J usage is TRBJ2-1; 11 positions agree with TRBD2. This CDR3 has 20 amino acids. Trimming took 6 bases from V and 0 from J; bases not matched to a gene: 16. The CDR3 region is CASRGPVLAGALTSYNEQFF. The CDR3 DNA is TGTGCCAGCAGAGGCCCGGTACTAGCGGGAGCCCTAACCTCCTACAATGAGCAGTTCTTC.

This chain links TRBV30 with TRBJ2-2; tentatively, D is TRBD1 (5 bases). Germline V CDR1 and CDR2: GTSNPN, SVGIG (reference sequence). V lost 3 bases to trimming and J lost 7 bases, with 9 bases between them. The CDR3 sequence is 12 residues long. CDR3 nucleotide sequence: TGTGCCTGGAGGACAGATCTCGGGGAGCTGTTTTTT. Residues: CAWRTDLGELFF.

Of note for this clonotype: An end of the junction does not agree with germline; a read error may underlie this. The gene calls are TRBV12-3 or TRBV12-4 and TRBJ2-7; 10 bases fit TRBD1. CDR3 length: 14 amino acids. CDR3 sequence: CASSLDRGRYEQYF. For the CDR3, the DNA is TGTGCCAGCAGCTTAGACAGGGGGCGGTACGAGCAGTACTTC.

The J gene is TRBJ2-1, the V gene TRBV7-6; 15 bases are shared with TRBD2. Germline values: CDR1 SGHVS, CDR2 FNYEAQ. After removal of 4 bases from V and 8 bases from J, the junction contained 12 bases not matched to a gene. This CDR3 region has 18 residues. The CDR3 coding sequence is TGTGCCAGCAGCTCCCCCGGACTAGCGGGAGGGCGTCGCTATGAGCAGTTCTTC. It yields the protein CASSSPGLAGGRRYEQFF.

The rearrangement links TRBV7-8 to TRBJ2-2; D perhaps matches TRBD2 (5 bases). V was shortened by 5 bases and J by 4 bases, with 17 bases between the two germline ends. This CDR3 is built from 16 residues. The germline gives CDR1 SGHVS, CDR2 FQNEAQ. The CDR3 sequence: CASSPGIWESTGELFF. The CDR3 DNA follows: TGTGCCAGCAGCCCCGGGATATGGGAAAGCACCGGGGAGCTGTTTTTT.

The rearrangement links TRBV30 to TRBJ1-5; the D is unclear. Trimming removed 1 base at V and 7 bases at J, with 17 bases between. The CDR3 loop spans 15 amino acids. Germline loops: CDR1 GTSNPN, CDR2 SVGIG (reference sequence). CDR3 in amino acids: CAWSDGRVAVQPQHF. The CDR3 region has the DNA TGTGCCTGGAGTGATGGGAGGGTAGCAGTCCAGCCCCAGCATTTT.

This clonotype was detected only a few times. V and J are TRBV3-1 and TRBJ2-3; 7 bases map to TRBD2. After removal of 3 bases from V and 1 base from J, the junction contained 1 base not matched to a gene. Germline V CDR1 and CDR2: LGHDT, YNNKEL (reference sequence). The CDR3 has 14 residues. The CDR3 sequence: CASSQAGGTDTQYF. The CDR3 DNA is TGTGCCAGCAGCCAGGCGGGGGGCACAGATACGCAGTATTTT.

The chain uses TRBV9 and TRBJ2-1; 9 bases match TRBD2. CDR1 and CDR2 (germline): SGDLS, YYNGEE. The CDR3 runs 14 residues. The V and J ends lost 6 bases and 13 bases, in that order; junction bases with no gene match: 14. CDR3 in amino acids: CASTRMGERGAQFF. The CDR3 region has the DNA TGTGCCAGCACCCGGATGGGTGAGCGGGGGGCACAGTTCTTC.

The chain carries TRBV7-9 and TRBJ2-7; D uncertain. This CDR3 contains 13 residues. The germline V gene encodes CDR1 SEHNR and CDR2 FQNEAQ (reference sequence). The V gene lost 1 base and the J gene lost 5 bases, with 9 bases spanning the gap. The DNA for the CDR3 is TGTGCCAGCAGCTTAGTCGAGGCCCACGAGCAGTACTTC. As protein: CASSLVEAHEQYF.

This clonotype was counted between two and nine times. J is TRBJ2-4 and V is TRBV6-1; weak D call: TRBD1 (7 bases). The V gene lost 6 bases and the J gene lost 8 bases, with 14 bases spanning the gap. In germline, CDR1 is MNHNS, CDR2 SASEGT. The CDR3 has 13 residues. In DNA form, the CDR3 reads TGTGCCAGCAGGGAGACAGGGAGGTACATTCAGTACTTC. Translated: CASRETGRYIQYF.

The chain combines TRBV6-1 with TRBJ1-5; D is perhaps TRBD1 (5 bases). CDR1 and CDR2 (germline): MNHNS, SASEGT. V lost 1 base, J lost 4 bases, and 14 bases lay in between. CDR3 length: 16 amino acids. The CDR3 bases are TGTGCCAGCAGTGAAGTTAGGGGTGCTCCAAATCAGCCCCAGCATTTT. Protein sequence: CASSEVRGAPNQPQHF.

V is TRBV7-2 and J is TRBJ2-7; D tentatively fits TRBD1 or TRBD2 (5 bases each). Trimming removed 3 bases from V and 3 bases from J, with 12 bases in between. CDR1 is SGHTA, CDR2 FQGNSA, per germline. The CDR3 runs 14 residues. The CDR3 sequence is CASSFSGTHYEQYF. The CDR3 coding sequence is TGTGCCAGCAGCTTCTCCGGGACCCACTACGAGCAGTACTTC.